What follows are 3 T cell receptor beta chains derived from one specimen sequenced in a study of blood T cells in healthy people across ages. Alongside a J-beta primer mix, a sample-barcoded 5' primer served in a second PCR lasting about 7 to 11 cycles. TCRdb itself ran the 5' RACE reads through MiXCR, one entry per CDR3 protein. The sample carries about 1.7 million distinct CDR3 sequences, 25% to 30% recorded once. Sequenced: blood. The origin of the receptors is a young woman in good health.

Concerning this clonotype: Possible read error: a much larger clone is one base away. The chain links TRBV6-2 or TRBV6-3 to TRBJ1-5; the match to TRBD1 covers 7 bases. The CDR3 has 15 residues. Germline CDR1 reads MNHEY; CDR2 reads SVGEGT. CDR3 in amino acids: CASRPTGRHHQSQHF. The CDR3 region has the DNA TGTGCCAGCCGCCCGACAGGGAGGCATCATCAGTCCCAGCATTTT.

This clonotype has only one observation. V is TRBV29-1 and J is TRBJ2-1, with 9 bases fitting TRBD1. Germline lookup yields CDR1 SQVTM and CDR2 ANQGSEA. The CDR3 has 13 residues. With 5 bases clipped from V and 7 bases from J, the junction kept 6 bases outside the gene matches. The chain's CDR3 is CSVSGTGMNEQFF. DNA of the CDR3: TGCAGCGTTTCCGGGACAGGGATGAATGAGCAGTTCTTC.

The gene calls are TRBV7-2 and TRBJ2-5, with 12 bases matching TRBD2. Germline trimming cut 3 bases from V and 1 base from J; bases unmatched to any gene: 3. The CDR3 runs to 16 residues. Germline CDR1 SGHTA, CDR2 FQGNSA. CDR3 DNA sequence: TGTGCCAGCAGCTTCCGACTAGCGGGGGCCCAAGAGACCCAGTACTTC. Protein: CASSFRLAGAQETQYF.